The next 11 T cell receptor beta chains were all read from a single sample in a study of blood T cells in healthy people across ages. The authors ran a second PCR of about 7 to 11 cycles using a sample-barcoded 5' primer and a J-beta primer mix. TCRdb ran MiXCR on the 5' RACE reads and lists one entry per CDR3 protein. The sample holds 590,000 or so distinct CDR3 sequences; approximately 30% are singletons and the top ten take 15% to 19%. The sample consisted of blood. The source of these receptors is an elderly woman in good health.

This clonotype was observed a handful of times. In nucleotides, the CDR3 is TGTGCCAGCAGCCCGGACAGGTGGGAGGGAGGCTACACCTTC. This sequence encodes CASSPDRWEGGYTF. V and J are TRBV27 and TRBJ1-2, with 7 bases that match TRBD1. Germline CDR1 is MNHEY and CDR2 is SMNVEV (reference sequence). V gave up 6 bases and J gave up 8 bases; unmatched junction bases: 12. The CDR3 contains 14 residues.

At least ten counts were recorded for this clonotype. CDR3 residues: CASSRGYGGTTDTQYF. As DNA, the CDR3 is TGTGCCAGCAGTAGAGGGTACGGGGGGACCACAGATACGCAGTATTTT. The chain links TRBV25-1 to TRBJ2-3; TRBD2 aligns across 7 bases. The CDR3 contains 16 residues. Germline CDR1 and CDR2: MGHDK and SYGVNS. Unmatched junction bases numbered 10, after V lost 5 bases and J lost 2 bases.

The chain couples TRBV3-1 to TRBJ2-3; D tentatively fits TRBD1 or TRBD2 (6 bases each). This CDR3 has 14 residues. Germline assignment: CDR1 LGHDT and CDR2 YNNKEL (reference sequence). The ends were cut back, 0 bases at V and 6 bases at J, with 10 bases in the middle. The CDR3 bases are TGTGCCAGCAGCCAAGAAGGGGGGCTGGATACGCAGTATTTT. Amino acids: CASSQEGGLDTQYF.

This clonotype was observed a few times. A much larger clone differs from this one at a single base, so this may be a read error. CDR3 nucleotide sequence: TGTGCCAGCAGACTGGGACAGGGGGCCTCCTACAATGAGCAGTACTTC. This sequence encodes CASRLGQGASYNEQYF. V gene TRBV7-2 combines with J gene TRBJ2-1; 12 positions match TRBD1. The J call may be incorrect, as the DNA end agrees better with TRBJ2-7. Per the germline V gene, CDR1 is SGHTA and CDR2 is FQGNSA. CDR3 size: 16 residues.

The V and J genes are TRBV5-1 and TRBJ2-5, with TRBD2 identical over 14 bases. The DNA end favors TRBJ2-7, so the J call may be wrong. Germline V gives CDR1 SGHRS, CDR2 YFSETQ. The CDR3 is made up of 18 amino acids. CDR3 sequence: CASSLGTSGRPLIGEQYF. CDR3 DNA: TGCGCCAGCAGCTTGGGGACTAGCGGGAGGCCCCTCATAGGCGAGCAGTACTTC.

This clonotype was counted ten times or more. V gene TRBV5-1 combines with J gene TRBJ2-3; TRBD2 matches at 12 bases. Trimming cost V 3 bases and J 1 base; bases outside gene matches: 12. Germline V lookup: CDR1 SGHRS, CDR2 YFSETQ. The CDR3 runs 19 residues. The DNA for the CDR3 is TGCGCCAGCAGCTCCGGACTAGCGGGGTCTCTAGGGGGCACAGATACGCAGTATTTT. Translation gives CASSSGLAGSLGGTDTQYF.

V is TRBV30 and J is TRBJ1-1, with D uncertain. Between the trimmed V and J ends, which lost 3 bases and 5 bases, there was a span of 13 bases. In germline, CDR1 is GTSNPN, CDR2 SVGIG (reference sequence). CDR3 length: 13 residues. The CDR3 loop reads CAWRSDWGTEAFF. The CDR3 DNA sequence: TGTGCCTGGAGGAGCGACTGGGGAACTGAAGCTTTCTTT.

Of note for this clonotype: Just one base apart from a much larger clone, this may be a read error. The CDR3 carries no conserved terminal phenylalanine or tryptophan, so it likely arises from a read error. The chain couples TRBV15 to TRBJ2-7; D is unresolved. The V gene's germline CDR1 is LNHNV and CDR2 YYDKDF (reference sequence). V dropped 0 bases and J dropped 0 bases, with 12 bases sitting between them. The CDR3 runs 16 residues. CDR3 DNA: TGTGCCACCAGCAGAGATCGGGTCCCAGGCTCCTACGAGCAGTACTAC. Translated: CATSRDRVPGSYEQYY.

This chain uses TRBV28 with TRBJ2-2; D not certain. Germline CDR1 MDHEN, CDR2 SYDVKM. Trimming took 1 base from V and 8 from J, leaving 11 bases between them. CDR3 length equals 14 residues. The CDR3 DNA reads as TGTGCCAGCAGTTTATCTGGAGTCCAGGGGGAGCTGTTTTTT. It is translated as CASSLSGVQGELFF.

The chain uses TRBV7-2 and TRBJ2-1, with TRBD1 as a possible D gene (6 bases). Trimming removed 1 base at V and 0 bases at J, with 13 bases between. The CDR3 sequence is 17 residues long. Looked up from germline, CDR1 is SGHTA and CDR2 is FQGNSA. CDR3 residues: CASSLEGQRYSYNEQFF. Here the CDR3 DNA reads TGTGCCAGCAGCTTAGAAGGACAGCGGTACTCCTACAATGAGCAGTTCTTC.

This sequence joins TRBV7-2 and TRBJ1-1; D is unresolved. The ends were cut back, 3 bases at V and 11 bases at J, with 13 bases in the middle. CDR3 length: 12 residues. Per the germline V gene, CDR1 is SGHTA and CDR2 is FQGNSA. Here the CDR3 reads CASSFQRSDAFF. The CDR3 DNA follows: TGTGCCAGCAGCTTCCAGAGGTCGGACGCTTTCTTT.